This T cell receptor beta chain was captured in a study of PD-1 blockade in classical Hodgkin lymphoma. Study details: Patients were dosed intravenously with nivolumab at 3 mg/kg every 2 weeks. Study-level findings and limits: Patients who initiated nivolumab within 1 year of ASCT were excluded.

The trim removed 5 bases at V and 4 bases at J, leaving 5 bases unmatched. This CDR3 region has 15 residues. Germline-derived CDR1 and CDR2 are MDHEN and SYDVKM. The protocol was immunoSEQ multiplex PCR, while the TCRdb copy is restricted to in-frame clones and leaves out a portion. The table records around 10,000 clones, 76% of them present only once. Each and every patient relapsed after autologous stem cell transplantation, and patients got differing brentuximab vedotin exposure. With regard to this clone: What it binds is unknown.

This receptor was taken from a human donor with classical Hodgkin lymphoma. The sample was peripheral blood mononuclear cells (PBMCs), taken at baseline. The chain combines TRBV28 with TRBJ2-1; TRBD2 agrees at 10 bases. DNA of the CDR3: TGTGCCAGCAGTAGTGGACTAGCGGATTACAATGAGCAGTTCTTC. It specifies CASSSGLADYNEQFF.